Described below is a single T cell receptor beta chain sequence and its context. No antigen is known for it. This sample is drawn from a study of CD8 T cells in ankylosing spondylitis. One entry per CDR3 protein results from TCRdb running MiXCR on the 5' RACE reads. The sample includes about 240,000 distinct CDR3 sequences, around a tenth seen only once; the top ten take roughly 6.8%. The CDR3 has 15 residues. Germline CDR1 and CDR2: DFQATT and SNEGSKA (reference sequence). The V segment lost 3 bases and the J segment 4 bases; nucleotides outside the gene matches: 8. Notes on the study in general: Matched ankylosing spondylitis synovial fluid reportedly contained a significantly enriched population of disease-linked clones.

The source is a male donor with ankylosing spondylitis or in good health (not recorded which). The sample was blood, either unsorted or a sorted T cell fraction (not recorded which). The genes are TRBV20-1 and TRBJ2-7, with 11 nucleotides matching TRBD1. Here the CDR3 reads CSASFGTGGIYEQYF. CDR3 DNA: TGCAGTGCTAGTTTCGGGACAGGGGGGATATACGAGCAGTACTTC.